The 24 T cell receptor beta chains given below trace back to one sample, sequenced in a study of human versus mouse CDR3 diversity and MHC coevolution. The protocol was immunoSEQ multiplex PCR, while the TCRdb copy is restricted to in-frame clones and leaves out a portion. The table records 50,000 to 70,000 clones, about 94% of them present only once. The sample taken for sequencing was naive CD4+ T cells from blood. Subset here: CD45RO-negative CD62L-positive naive CD4 T cells. The receptor source for this set is a person in their sixties in good health.

The chain uses TRBV19 and TRBJ2-3; 9 bases map to TRBD2. The length of the CDR3 is 16 residues. Germline-derived CDR1 and CDR2 are LNHDA and SQIVND (reference sequence). Unmatched junction bases numbered 8, after V lost 7 bases and J lost 0 bases. CDR3 bases: TGTGCCAGTAATCAATATAGCGGGAGAAGCACAGATACGCAGTATTTT. Protein sequence: CASNQYSGRSTDTQYF.

Worth noting for this clone: A junction boundary mismatches the germline segment, possibly from a read error. The chain uses TRBV9 and TRBJ2-2, with TRBD2 identical over 11 bases. The CDR3 runs to 16 residues. The germline gives CDR1 SGDLS, CDR2 YYNGEE. The CDR3 DNA sequence: TGTGCCAGCAGCCCATTAGCGGGAGGGCCACACCGGGGAGCTGTTTTT. Its protein is CASSPLAGGPHRGAVF.

This clone was seen a single time. CDR3 coding DNA: TGCGCCAGCAGCTTGGGGGGTAGCGGCAATGAGCAGTTCTTC. As protein: CASSLGGSGNEQFF. The rearrangement uses TRBV5-1 and TRBJ2-1, with D possibly being TRBD2 (6 bases). CDR3 length: 14 amino acids. Germline loops: CDR1 SGHRS, CDR2 YFSETQ. V lost 0 bases and J lost 6, with 10 bases in between.

The rearrangement uses TRBV6-1 and TRBJ2-7, with D possibly TRBD1 on 6 matching bases. The germline V and J ends were trimmed by 1 base and 3 bases, with 10 bases remaining between them. Per germline, CDR1 MNHNS and CDR2 SASEGT. The CDR3 extends over 14 amino acids. DNA for the CDR3: TGTGCCAGCAGTGAAGGGCCAGGGGTCTACGAGCAGTACTTC. Encoded protein: CASSEGPGVYEQYF.

V usage is TRBV2 and J usage is TRBJ1-1; the D gene is possibly TRBD1 (5 bases). V was cut by 2 bases and J by 1 base, with 5 bases left in between. CDR3 length equals 13 residues. Germline V gene data show CDR1 as SNHLY and CDR2 as FYNNEI. DNA for the CDR3: TGTGCCAGCAGTGAACAGGGGAACACTGAAGCTTTCTTT. This encodes CASSEQGNTEAFF.

This clone was detected a few times. This rearrangement joins TRBV7-2 to TRBJ2-7, with 7 bases aligning to TRBD1. V lost 2 bases and J lost 5; bases outside the gene matches: 9. Germline V lookup: CDR1 SGHTA, CDR2 FQGNSA. The CDR3 sequence is 15 residues long. CDR3 in amino acids: CASSLPQTGYDEQYF. DNA of the CDR3: TGTGCCAGCAGCTTACCCCAGACAGGGTACGACGAGCAGTACTTC.

The chain combines TRBV5-1 with TRBJ2-5; 8 bases are shared with TRBD1. V shed 7 bases, J shed 11 bases, and the junction held 16 bases outside the gene matches. This CDR3 comprises 14 residues. Germline assignment: CDR1 SGHRS and CDR2 YFSETQ. In nucleotides, the CDR3 is TGCGCCAGCGCGGAGACAGGGGACCCGCGAAGGCAGTACTTC. It yields the protein CASAETGDPRRQYF.

J is TRBJ2-7 and V is TRBV5-1, with D maybe TRBD1 (5 bases). The CDR3 sequence is 16 residues long. Germline CDR1 SGHRS, CDR2 YFSETQ. V was pared by 3 bases and J by 3 bases, with 19 bases between. The CDR3 loop reads CASSSRSGQDRYEQYF. As DNA, the CDR3 is TGCGCCAGCAGCTCCCGGTCAGGGCAGGACCGCTACGAGCAGTACTTC.

This clone was counted once. The chain couples TRBV5-1 to TRBJ2-3; TRBD1 agrees at 7 bases. The ends lost 3 bases at V and 4 bases at J; junction bases unmatched: 5. This CDR3 is 14 amino acids long. Per the germline V gene, CDR1 is SGHRS and CDR2 is YFSETQ. CDR3 sequence: CASSSGQQADTQYF. CDR3 nucleotides: TGCGCCAGCAGCTCGGGACAGCAGGCAGATACGCAGTATTTT.

DNA of the CDR3: TGTGCCTGGAGCGGGGGGGCGGGGACCTACGAGCAGTACTTC. Translation gives CAWSGGAGTYEQYF. The chain couples TRBV30 to TRBJ2-7, with 8 nucleotides matching TRBD2. J was trimmed by 2 bases and V by 3 bases; bases with no gene match: 6. The germline gives CDR1 GTSNPN, CDR2 SVGIG (reference sequence). This CDR3 has 14 amino acids.

The chain employs TRBV5-1 and TRBJ2-3; 8 nucleotides agree with TRBD1. Germline assignment: CDR1 SGHRS and CDR2 YFSETQ. V dropped 1 base and J dropped 0; count of bases not matched to a gene: 1. This CDR3 has 15 amino acids. Written as DNA, the CDR3 is TGCGCCAGCAGCTTGCAGGGGGCTAGCACAGATACGCAGTATTTT. Encoded protein: CASSLQGASTDTQYF. Using reference TRBV5-1 and TRBJ2-3 for the parts outside the CDR3, the full variable domain is KAGVTQTPRYLIKTRGQQVTLSCSPISGHRSVSWYQQTPGQGLQFLFEYFSETQRNKGNFPGRFSGRQFSNSRSEMNVSTLELGDSALYLCASSLQGASTDTQYFGPGTRLTVL.

The genes are TRBV7-3 and TRBJ2-3; no clear D. Trimming removed 5 bases at V and 4 bases at J, with 13 bases between. Germline V lookup: CDR1 SGHTA, CDR2 FQGTGA. The CDR3 has 14 amino acids. CDR3 in DNA: TGTGCCAGCAGCAAGAGCAACGTCGCAGATACGCAGTATTTT. This gives the protein CASSKSNVADTQYF.

The chain joins TRBV7-9 to TRBJ2-5; 12 bases agree with TRBD2. The DNA matches TRBJ2-7 better at its end, which makes the J call doubtful. The CDR3 is 17 amino acids. Per germline, CDR1 SEHNR and CDR2 FQNEAQ (reference sequence). DNA for the CDR3: TGTGCCAGCAGCCATACCCTCTGGACTAGCGGGATCTACGAGCAGTACTTC. Amino acid sequence: CASSHTLWTSGIYEQYF.

The genes are TRBV6-5 and TRBJ2-3; possibly TRBD2 for D (5 bases). Germline CDR1 is MNHEY and CDR2 is SVGAGI. V was shortened by 8 bases and J by 3 bases, with 6 bases between the two germline ends. CDR3 size: 11 residues. CDR3 nucleotides: TGTGCCAGCGAGGGTACAGATACGCAGTATTTT. The encoded protein is CASEGTDTQYF.

This clone was seen a single time. The V call is TRBV4-2, the J call TRBJ1-5, with 10 bases matching TRBD1. The germline gives CDR1 LGHNA, CDR2 YNFKEQ. The CDR3 runs to 15 residues. With 3 bases clipped from V and 4 bases from J, the junction kept 3 bases outside the gene matches. The CDR3 DNA reads TGTGCCAGCAGCCAGCGGGGACAGGGGAATCAGCCCCAGCATTTT. It yields the protein CASSQRGQGNQPQHF.

The chain has TRBV19 and TRBJ2-3; D uncertain. V lost 6 bases and J 10 bases, leaving 23 bases between the germline ends. From germline, CDR1 is LNHDA and CDR2 SQIVND (reference sequence). This CDR3 spans 15 amino acids. CDR3 in amino acids: CASRPVAAPPGAQYF. CDR3 DNA sequence: TGTGCCAGTAGGCCTGTTGCTGCCCCTCCCGGTGCGCAGTATTTT. Supplemented by reference TRBV19 and TRBJ2-3, the full variable domain reads DGGITQSPKYLFRKEGQNVTLSCEQNLNHDAMYWYRQDPGQGLRLIYYSQIVNDFQKGDIAEGYSVSREKKESFPLTVTSAQKNPTAFYLCASRPVAAPPGAQYFGPGTRLTVL.

The V call is TRBV7-2, the J call TRBJ1-1, with a possible D match to TRBD1 (6 bases). The V end was cut by 5 bases, the J end by 8 bases, with 12 bases between. This CDR3 is 12 amino acids long. CDR1 is SGHTA, CDR2 FQGNSA, per germline. Here the CDR3 DNA reads TGTGCCAGCAGCCAGAACAGGGTGGAAGCTTTCTTT. It yields the protein CASSQNRVEAFF.

The CDR3 nucleotides read TGCGCCAGCAGTCCTCGGACAGTCTATGGCTACACCTTC. It codes for CASSPRTVYGYTF. V usage is TRBV10-1 and J usage is TRBJ1-2; possible D gene TRBD1, 6 bases. The germline gives CDR1 WNHNN, CDR2 SYGVQD (reference sequence). V was shortened by 5 bases and J by 4 bases, with 11 bases between the two germline ends. The CDR3 loop spans 13 amino acids.

The chain couples TRBV5-1 to TRBJ1-1; 12 bases line up with TRBD1. Per the germline V gene, CDR1 is SGHRS and CDR2 is YFSETQ. The V gene end was trimmed by 4 bases and the J gene end by 6 bases; junction bases not matched to a gene: 4. The CDR3 length is 14 residues. The CDR3 reads CASSPRDRGPEAFF. As DNA, the CDR3 is TGCGCCAGCAGCCCCCGGGACAGGGGGCCTGAAGCTTTCTTT.

The rearrangement joins TRBV25-1 to TRBJ1-4; D remains unclear. V lost 1 base and J lost 7, with 7 bases in between. The V gene's germline CDR1 is MGHDK and CDR2 SYGVNS. The CDR3 consists of 13 residues. CDR3 in amino acids: CASSESRGEKLFF. CDR3 in DNA: TGTGCCAGCAGTGAATCAAGAGGTGAAAAACTGTTTTTT. Full variable domain (missing parts from reference TRBV25-1 and TRBJ1-4): EADIYQTPRYLVIGTGKKITLECSQTMGHDKMYWYQQDPGMELHLIHYSYGVNSTEKGDLSSESTVSRIRTEHFPLTLESARPSHTSQYLCASSESRGEKLFFGSGTQLSVL.

This sequence joins TRBV2 and TRBJ1-2; D is unclear. The germline V gene has CDR1 SNHLY and CDR2 FYNNEI. V lost 6 bases and J lost 2, with 19 bases in between. This CDR3 has 16 residues. This CDR3 is CASRAFEGPANYGYTF. The CDR3 region has the DNA TGTGCCAGCAGGGCCTTTGAGGGCCCCGCCAACTATGGCTACACCTTC.

The chain recombines TRBV5-4 with TRBJ2-1, with 13 bases that match TRBD2. The germline CDR1 and CDR2 sequences are SGHNT and YYREEE (reference sequence). The CDR3 is 16 amino acids. The V gene end was trimmed by 4 bases and the J gene end by 6 bases; junction bases not matched to a gene: 7. The CDR3 reads CASSLPGLAGTNEQFF. In nucleotides, the CDR3 is TGTGCCAGCAGCCTCCCGGGACTAGCGGGGACCAATGAGCAGTTCTTC.

CDR3 coding DNA: TGCGCCAGCAGCCAAGGGGACAGTGGTCGACGAGAAAAACTGTTTTTT. As protein: CASSQGDSGRREKLFF. The rearrangement joins TRBV4-1 to TRBJ1-4, with 7 bases that match TRBD1. Germline trimming cut 1 base from V and 8 bases from J; bases unmatched to any gene: 10. Per germline, CDR1 MGHRA and CDR2 YSYEKL. This CDR3 is 16 amino acids long.

This clone has a single count. The genes are TRBV2 and TRBJ2-5; 8 bases fit TRBD2. Unmatched junction bases numbered 10, after V lost 5 bases and J lost 5 bases. The CDR3 is 15 residues long. CDR1 and CDR2 (germline): SNHLY, FYNNEI. The CDR3 is CASSRGGPESETQYF. In nucleotides, the CDR3 is TGTGCCAGCAGTCGGGGGGGCCCCGAATCGGAGACCCAGTACTTC.